Presented here are 16 T cell receptor beta chains from one specimen sequenced in a study of T cells after yellow fever vaccination. MiXCR, applied by TCRdb to the 5' RACE reads, yields one record per CDR3 protein. Altogether hundreds of thousands of distinct CDR3 sequences are present, around 12% being singletons, with the ten largest covering 15%. Sequences were derived from PBMCs, sampled on the day of the yellow fever booster vaccination. These receptors originate from a man younger than 45 who received the YFV17D yellow fever vaccine.

Notes on this clonotype: The germline gene is not matched at one end of the junction; a read error may be the cause. The V gene is TRBV7-9, the J gene TRBJ2-3, with D possibly being TRBD1 or TRBD2 (5 bases each). There are 12 residues in the CDR3. The germline gives CDR1 SEHNR, CDR2 FQNEAQ (reference sequence). CDR3 amino acids: CASTPGARYADF. Written as DNA, the CDR3 is TGTGCCAGCACCCCCGGGGCGCGATACGCAGATTTT.

The gene calls are TRBV7-9 and TRBJ1-1; possible D gene TRBD1, 5 bases. CDR3 length: 15 residues. Germline values: CDR1 SEHNR, CDR2 FQNEAQ (reference sequence). The germline V and J ends were trimmed by 3 bases and 5 bases, with 16 bases remaining between them. For the CDR3, the DNA is TGTGCCAGCAGCTTTGGGGGGACCGGGGGAACTGAAGCTTTCTTT. The encoded protein is CASSFGGTGGTEAFF.

V usage is TRBV7-8 and J usage is TRBJ2-7; the D gene is possibly TRBD2 (7 bases). CDR3 length equals 12 residues. Germline CDR1 and CDR2: SGHVS and FQNEAQ. Trimming stripped 11 bases from V and 8 bases from J, with 19 bases between. The CDR3 nucleotides read TGTGCCGTAGGGGGGGCAGGGGAGAAGCAGTACTTC. It yields the protein CAVGGAGEKQYF.

The sample holds a few counts of this clonotype. The gene calls are TRBV12-3 or TRBV12-4 and TRBJ1-5; D not certain. The CDR3 is made up of 15 amino acids. Trimming stripped 8 bases from V and 5 bases from J, with 19 bases between. The DNA of the CDR3 is TGTGCCAGCTGTAACCGGGAGTTCCAAGATCAGCCCCAGCATTTT. It codes for CASCNREFQDQPQHF.

V gene TRBV2 combines with J gene TRBJ1-2, with D perhaps matching TRBD1 (6 bases). The CDR3 has 13 residues. V lost 4 bases, J lost 0 bases, and 6 bases lay in between. Germline V lookup: CDR1 SNHLY, CDR2 FYNNEI. The CDR3 protein is CASSGQANYGYTF. CDR3 nucleotide sequence: TGTGCCAGCAGTGGACAGGCTAACTATGGCTACACCTTC.

This clonotype was seen ten or more times. This chain connects TRBV12-3 or TRBV12-4 to TRBJ2-1; no clear D gene. The CDR3 runs to 13 residues. V shed 1 base and J shed 9 bases, with 10 bases lying between them. This CDR3 is CASSLGPPGEQFF. CDR3 nucleotide sequence: TGTGCCAGCAGTTTAGGGCCCCCCGGTGAGCAGTTCTTC.

This clonotype occurred many times. This sequence joins TRBV28 and TRBJ2-5, with 8 bases that match TRBD2. Germline values: CDR1 MDHEN, CDR2 SYDVKM. The CDR3 is 14 amino acids. With V trimmed by 1 base and J by 7 bases, 5 bases remained unmatched. CDR3 sequence reads: CASSLSGRGGTQYF. In DNA, the CDR3 is TGTGCCAGCAGTTTATCGGGACGGGGGGGGACCCAGTACTTC.

This clonotype was counted between two and nine times. The chain is built from TRBV15 and TRBJ1-1; unclear D gene. With 0 bases removed from V and 1 base from J, the gap between germline ends came to 18 bases. CDR1 and CDR2 (germline): LNHNV, YYDKDF (reference sequence). There are 18 residues in the CDR3. In DNA, the CDR3 is TGTGCCACCAGCAGAGATAAGTTGAGGAAACAGACGAACACTGAAGCTTTCTTT. This encodes CATSRDKLRKQTNTEAFF.

V gene TRBV2 combines with J gene TRBJ1-5, with a weak D call TRBD1 (6 bases). The CDR3 runs 15 residues. V lost 3 bases, J lost 5 bases, and 14 bases lay in between. CDR1 and CDR2 (germline): SNHLY, FYNNEI. In nucleotides, the CDR3 is TGTGCCAGCAGTGATCGGGGGGCGGAATATCAGCCCCAGCATTTT. It encodes CASSDRGAEYQPQHF.

A single count supports this clonotype. The chain uses TRBV6-1 and TRBJ2-1, with TRBD2 identical over 8 bases. CDR3 length equals 14 residues. Germline assignment: CDR1 MNHNS and CDR2 SASEGT. V shed 5 bases, J shed 8 bases, and the junction held 8 bases outside the gene matches. In DNA form, the CDR3 reads TGTGCCAGCAGTCGACCTCCGGGACTAGATGAGCAGTTCTTC. Protein product: CASSRPPGLDEQFF.

This clonotype was observed a handful of times. V gene TRBV9 combines with J gene TRBJ2-3; 8 positions agree with TRBD2. The CDR3 is made up of 16 amino acids. CDR1 is SGDLS, CDR2 YYNGEE, per germline. V shed 3 bases, J shed 0 bases, and the junction held 6 bases outside the gene matches. CDR3 in DNA: TGTGCCAGCAGCGCCGGAAGCGGGGGCAGCACAGATACGCAGTATTTT. Protein product: CASSAGSGGSTDTQYF.

This clonotype was seen a handful of times. The chain employs TRBV12-3 or TRBV12-4 and TRBJ1-4; D remains ambiguous. This CDR3 has 13 amino acids. Trimming cost V 10 bases and J 7 bases, with 16 bases left between them. The chain's CDR3 is CATSHGGAEKLFF. CDR3 coding DNA: TGTGCCACCTCGCATGGTGGCGCTGAAAAACTGTTTTTT.

The chain is built from TRBV18 and TRBJ2-7, with D unclear. With 7 bases removed from V and 5 bases from J, the gap between germline ends came to 24 bases. This CDR3 has 16 amino acids. The germline CDR1 and CDR2 sequences are KGHSH and LQKENI. As DNA, the CDR3 is TGTGCCAGCTGCGAGTCCCCTACAGTTTCGGTCGACGAGCAGTACTTC. Protein sequence: CASCESPTVSVDEQYF.

The V and J genes are TRBV6-1 and TRBJ2-3; 8 bases agree with TRBD1. The CDR3 contains 14 residues. J was trimmed by 5 bases and V by 9 bases; bases with no gene match: 10. CDR1 is MNHNS and CDR2 is SASEGT in the germline V gene. The CDR3 DNA reads TGTGCCAGTTTAGATCAGGGGGCAGGAGATACGCAGTATTTT. Translating gives CASLDQGAGDTQYF.

The sample holds many counts of this clonotype. J is TRBJ2-3 and V is TRBV29-1, with 7 nucleotides matching TRBD2. The V gene end was trimmed by 3 bases and the J gene end by 4 bases; junction bases not matched to a gene: 13. This CDR3 has 16 amino acids. CDR1 is SQVTM and CDR2 is ANQGSEA in the germline V gene. The CDR3 loop reads CSVDGAGGGPPDTQYF. The CDR3 DNA reads as TGCAGCGTTGACGGGGCTGGGGGAGGGCCCCCAGATACGCAGTATTTT.

A few counts support this clonotype. The chain recombines TRBV6-2 or TRBV6-3 with TRBJ2-7; TRBD2 agrees at 8 bases. Germline V lookup: CDR1 MNHEY, CDR2 SVGEGT. Trimming cost V 2 bases and J 1 base; bases outside gene matches: 7. The CDR3 loop spans 16 amino acids. CDR3 sequence: CASSYRSAGESYEQYF. The CDR3 DNA is TGTGCCAGCAGTTACCGGTCAGCGGGAGAATCCTACGAGCAGTACTTC.